Given below is one T cell receptor beta chain in context. Its antigen is not known. A read error may account for a junction end that differs from germline. Patients sequenced had flow cytometry evidence of CD8+CD57+ cell expansion. Patient blood was sampled before any therapy had been received. CDR1 is SGHRS and CDR2 is YFSETQ in the germline V gene. The CDR3 length is 16 residues. These data are taken from a study of CD8+CD57+ T cells in acquired aplastic anemia. Study-wide findings and caveats: Patients showed no significant difference from controls in CD8+ Simpson's diversity.

It was genomic DNA that served as the template for profiling TCR beta VDJ and CDR3. TCRdb processed the reads anew with MiXCR; each CDR3 protein has one entry. Of 210,000 or so distinct CDR3 sequences listed, over 40% are singletons. This receptor was taken from a human donor with aplastic anemia. Sequencing used sorted CD4+, CD8+, or CD8+CD57+ T cells (not recorded which) from PBMCs. The J gene is TRBJ2-2, the V gene TRBV5-1; D unresolved. The CDR3 loop is CASSLGRPLNAGELFF. CDR3 coding DNA: TGCGCCAGCAGCTTGGGTCGGCCTTTGAACGCCGGGGAGCTGTTTTTT. Using reference TRBV5-1 and TRBJ2-2 for the parts outside the CDR3, the full variable domain is KAGVTQTPRYLIKTRGQQVTLSCSPISGHRSVSWYQQTPGQGLQFLFEYFSETQRNKGNFPGRFSGRQFSNSRSEMNVSTLELGDSALYLCASSLGRPLNAGELFFGEGSRLTVL.